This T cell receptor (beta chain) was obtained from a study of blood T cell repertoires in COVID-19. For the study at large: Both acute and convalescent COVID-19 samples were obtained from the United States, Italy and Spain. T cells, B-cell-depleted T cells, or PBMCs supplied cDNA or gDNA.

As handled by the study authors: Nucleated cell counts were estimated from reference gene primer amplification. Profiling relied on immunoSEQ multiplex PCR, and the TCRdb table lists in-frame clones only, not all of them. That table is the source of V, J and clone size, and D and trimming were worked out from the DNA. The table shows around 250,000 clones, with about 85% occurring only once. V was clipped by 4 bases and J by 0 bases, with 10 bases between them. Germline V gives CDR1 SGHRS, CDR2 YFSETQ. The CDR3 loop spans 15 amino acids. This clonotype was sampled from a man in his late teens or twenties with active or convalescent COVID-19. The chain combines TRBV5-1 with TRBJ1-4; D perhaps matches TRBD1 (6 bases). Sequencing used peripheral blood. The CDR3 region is CASSPKGATNEKLFF. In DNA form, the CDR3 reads TGCGCCAGCAGCCCGAAGGGGGCAACTAATGAAAAACTGTTTTTT.